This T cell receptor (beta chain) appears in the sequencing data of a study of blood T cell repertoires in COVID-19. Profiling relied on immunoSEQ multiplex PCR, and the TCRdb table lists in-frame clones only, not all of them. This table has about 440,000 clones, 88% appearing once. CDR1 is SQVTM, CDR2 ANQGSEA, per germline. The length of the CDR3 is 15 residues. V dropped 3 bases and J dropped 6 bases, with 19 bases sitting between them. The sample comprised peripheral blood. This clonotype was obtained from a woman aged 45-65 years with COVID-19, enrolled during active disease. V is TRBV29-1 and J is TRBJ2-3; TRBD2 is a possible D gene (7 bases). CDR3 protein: CSVDPGGGYQDTQYF. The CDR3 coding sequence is TGCAGCGTTGATCCGGGGGGCGGTTATCAGGATACGCAGTATTTT.